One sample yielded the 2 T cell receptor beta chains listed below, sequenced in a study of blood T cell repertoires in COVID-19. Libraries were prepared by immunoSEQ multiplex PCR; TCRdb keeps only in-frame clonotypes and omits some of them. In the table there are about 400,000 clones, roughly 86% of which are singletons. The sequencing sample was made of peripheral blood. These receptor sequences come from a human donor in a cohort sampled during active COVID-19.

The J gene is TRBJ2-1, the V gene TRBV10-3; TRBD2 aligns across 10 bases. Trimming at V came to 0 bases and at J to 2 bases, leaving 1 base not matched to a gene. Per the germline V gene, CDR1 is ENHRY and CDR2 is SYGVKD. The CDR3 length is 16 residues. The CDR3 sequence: CAISESSGGPYNEQFF. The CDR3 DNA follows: TGTGCCATCAGTGAGTCTAGCGGGGGGCCCTACAATGAGCAGTTCTTC.

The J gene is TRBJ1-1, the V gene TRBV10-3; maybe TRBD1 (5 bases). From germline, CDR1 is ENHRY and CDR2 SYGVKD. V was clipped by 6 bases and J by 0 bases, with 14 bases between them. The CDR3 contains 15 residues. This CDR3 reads CAIRDNPTMNTEAFF. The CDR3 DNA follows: TGTGCCATCAGGGACAACCCCACCATGAACACTGAAGCTTTCTTT.